A selection of T cell receptor beta chains follows, all from one sample in a study of cytotoxic CD8 clonotypes in ibrutinib-treated CLL. Only in-frame clones appear in the TCRdb table, and some are missing; sequencing was by immunoSEQ multiplex PCR. The top ten clones hold more than 15% of a sample with some 10,000 clones, about four fifths of them seen once. The sequencing used PBMCs, collected at disease progression, from a patient treated with ibrutinib. These receptors were obtained from a human donor with chronic lymphocytic leukemia. Both conserved end residues are part of each CDR3. The D gene is left open where the match is weak. Only some rows state a clone size, as once, few, many or a class for expanded clones.

J,size,D,V,CDR3,DNA
TRBJ2-7,-,TRBD2,TRBV28,CASSAGGRATYEQYF,TGTGCCAGCAGTGCGGGCGGGAGGGCAACCTACGAGCAGTACTTC
TRBJ1-5,-,-,TRBV6-1,CASSDVLGYQPQHF,TGTGCCAGCAGTGATGTATTGGGGTATCAGCCCCAGCATTTT
TRBJ2-1,-,TRBD1,TRBV18,CASSPTGGRGNEQFF,TGTGCCAGCTCACCTACAGGGGGCCGAGGGAATGAGCAGTTCTTC
TRBJ1-1,-,TRBD1,TRBV30,CAWSVHRGVPSTEAFF,TGTGCCTGGAGTGTACACAGGGGGGTACCTTCTACTGAAGCTTTCTTT
TRBJ2-7,-,-,TRBV14,CASSPRANEQYF,TGTGCCAGCAGCCCCAGGGCCAACGAGCAGTACTTC
TRBJ2-5,once,TRBD1,TRBV12-5,CASGLGLGQGGETQYF,TGTGCTAGTGGTCTAGGTCTGGGACAGGGGGGGGAGACCCAGTACTTC
TRBJ2-1,-,-,TRBV10-3,CAISDDSRLMNEQFF,TGTGCCATCAGTGACGACTCCCGGTTAATGAATGAGCAGTTCTTC
TRBJ2-2,-,TRBD2,TRBV11-1,CASSSSGINTGELFF,TGTGCCAGCAGCTCAAGCGGGATAAACACCGGGGAGCTGTTTTTT
TRBJ2-7,medium-sized,-,TRBV6-1,CASSELRVYEQYF,TGTGCCAGCAGTGAACTCAGGGTCTACGAGCAGTACTTC
TRBJ1-2,-,-,TRBV5-1,CASSLAGGGYTF,TGCGCCAGCAGCTTGGCCGGGGGTGGCTACACCTTC
TRBJ2-1,-,TRBD1,TRBV28,CASSRTGAGDEQFF,TGTGCCAGCAGTAGGACAGGAGCAGGCGATGAGCAGTTCTTC
TRBJ1-6,-,TRBD1,TRBV27,CASTSPMTGNNSPLHF,TGTGCCAGCACTTCCCCCATGACAGGGAATAATTCACCCCTCCACTTT
TRBJ2-7,-,-,TRBV5-1,CASSLVQGYEQYF,TGCGCCAGCAGCTTGGTCCAGGGATACGAGCAGTACTTC
TRBJ2-3,-,-,TRBV5-6,CASSLVNPLSSTDTQYF,TGTGCCAGCAGCTTGGTGAACCCTCTATCTTCCACAGATACGCAGTATTTT
TRBJ2-5,-,-,TRBV7-3,CASSVTEGGTQYF,TGTGCCAGCAGCGTAACCGAGGGGGGGACCCAGTACTTC
TRBJ2-7,-,-,TRBV28,CASSWGPRDNSYEQYF,TGTGCCAGCAGTTGGGGGCCCCGGGACAACTCCTACGAGCAGTACTTC
TRBJ1-5,-,-,TRBV2,CASKDVSSSQPQHF,TGTGCCAGCAAGGACGTCTCTTCATCCCAGCCCCAGCATTTT
TRBJ2-3,-,-,TRBV6-6,CASSPTGDTQYF,TGTGCCAGCAGCCCCACGGGGGATACGCAGTATTTT
TRBJ2-1,few,-,TRBV6-5,CASSSGVQGGEQFF,TGTGCCAGCAGTTCAGGGGTCCAGGGCGGAGAGCAGTTCTTC
TRBJ2-7,-,TRBD1,TRBV5-1,CASSPPTGPSYEQYF,TGCGCCAGCAGCCCCCCGACAGGGCCGTCCTACGAGCAGTACTTC
TRBJ1-6,-,-,TRBV6-5,CASSSGWLGNSPLHF,TGTGCCAGCAGTTCAGGGTGGTTGGGAAATTCACCCCTCCACTTT
TRBJ1-5,medium-sized,-,TRBV6-6,CAINEDGINQPQHF,TGTGCCATAAATGAGGACGGAATCAATCAGCCCCAGCATTTT
TRBJ1-6,-,TRBD1,TRBV7-8,CASSPHRQGQYDF,TGTGCCAGCAGCCCTCATCGACAGGGACAATATGACTTT
TRBJ2-7,-,-,TRBV15,CATNDSSYEQYF,TGTGCCACCAACGACAGCTCCTACGAGCAGTACTTC
TRBJ1-1,-,-,TRBV18,CASSTTLGNTEAFF,TGTGCCAGCTCAACCACCTTAGGGAACACTGAAGCTTTCTTT
TRBJ2-7,-,-,TRBV2,CASSETIPPYEQYF,TGTGCCAGCAGTGAGACTATACCTCCCTACGAGCAGTACTTC
TRBJ2-1,-,TRBD1,TRBV2,CASSEAGTDLKQFF,TGTGCCAGCAGTGAAGCCGGGACAGATCTGAAGCAGTTCTTC
TRBJ2-7,-,TRBD2,TRBV11-2,CASSLVSGRTLWGEQYF,TGTGCCAGCAGCTTAGTTAGCGGGAGGACCCTCTGGGGGGAGCAGTACTTC
TRBJ2-1,-,TRBD2,TRBV7-3,CASSRGLAGDGDEQFF,TGTGCCAGCAGCCGCGGACTAGCGGGAGATGGCGATGAGCAGTTCTTC
TRBJ1-2,few,TRBD1,TRBV25-1,CASRETGNYGYTF,TGTGCCAGCAGGGAGACAGGGAACTATGGCTACACCTTC
TRBJ1-2,few,TRBD1,TRBV19,CASSIGDRANGYTF,TGTGCCAGTAGTATAGGGGACAGGGCGAATGGCTACACCTTC
TRBJ1-5,-,-,TRBV4-2,CASSQDPRDHGNQPQHF,TGTGCCAGCAGCCAAGATCCCAGGGATCATGGCAATCAGCCCCAGCATTTT
TRBJ2-2,-,TRBD2,TRBV29-1,CSERDANTGELFF,TGCAGCGAGCGGGACGCTAACACCGGGGAGCTGTTTTTT
TRBJ1-2,-,-,TRBV29-1,CSVDGPGAYGYTF,TGCAGCGTTGACGGACCGGGGGCCTATGGCTACACCTTC
TRBJ1-6,-,-,TRBV5-1,CASSLGRTVNSPLHF,TGCGCCAGCAGCTTGGGGAGGACGGTGAATTCACCCCTCCACTTT
TRBJ2-1,-,-,TRBV5-1,CASSSTPPTEQFF,TGCGCCAGCAGCTCCACCCCCCCCACTGAGCAGTTCTTC
TRBJ2-1,-,-,TRBV6-5,CAISPGDNEQFF,TGTGCCATTTCCCCAGGGGACAATGAGCAGTTCTTC
TRBJ2-1,-,-,TRBV5-4,CASSLRGNNEQFF,TGTGCCAGCAGCTTGAGGGGAAATAATGAGCAGTTCTTC
TRBJ2-1,-,-,TRBV30,CAWSGTINEQFF,TGTGCCTGGAGTGGAACAATCAATGAGCAGTTCTTC
TRBJ2-5,-,-,TRBV2,CASTLEGFQETQYF,TGTGCCAGCACCCTGGAAGGCTTTCAAGAGACCCAGTACTTC
TRBJ1-1,-,-,TRBV28,CASRKTGLTNTEAFF,TGTGCCAGCAGGAAAACGGGACTTACGAACACTGAAGCTTTCTTT
TRBJ1-3,-,-,TRBV29-1,CSVERDTGNTIYF,TGCAGCGTTGAAAGGGACACTGGAAACACCATATATTTT
TRBJ2-7,-,TRBD1,TRBV6-5,CASSYSETGLSYEQYF,TGTGCCAGCAGTTACTCCGAGACAGGGCTGTCCTACGAGCAGTACTTC
TRBJ2-5,-,TRBD1,TRBV10-3,CAIRPDREKETQYF,TGTGCCATCAGACCCGACAGGGAGAAGGAGACCCAGTACTTC
TRBJ1-4,-,-,TRBV5-1,CASSLGGWENEKLFF,TGCGCCAGCAGCTTGGGAGGGTGGGAAAATGAAAAACTGTTTTTT
TRBJ1-3,-,-,TRBV7-8,CASKTGAGNTIYF,TGTGCCAGCAAAACGGGGGCTGGAAACACCATATATTTT
TRBJ2-2,once,-,TRBV15,CATSRGGGVTGELFF,TGTGCCACCAGCAGAGGGGGCGGGGTCACCGGGGAGCTGTTTTTT
TRBJ2-7,-,-,TRBV19,CASSLRGSDSYEQYF,TGTGCCAGTAGTCTCCGAGGTAGCGACTCCTACGAGCAGTACTTC
TRBJ2-7,-,-,TRBV2,CASSPGLPPYEQYF,TGTGCCAGCAGTCCGGGACTCCCCCCCTACGAGCAGTACTTC
TRBJ1-6,-,-,TRBV19,CASSMVGGHSPLHF,TGTGCCAGTAGTATGGTGGGGGGTCATTCACCCCTCCACTTT
TRBJ2-2,-,TRBD1,TRBV4-1,CASSQRKGAAANTGELFF,TGCGCCAGCAGCCAGAGAAAGGGGGCCGCTGCGAACACCGGGGAGCTGTTTTTT
TRBJ2-2,medium-sized,-,TRBV5-1,CASRTGNTGELFF,TGCGCCAGCAGGACGGGGAACACCGGGGAGCTGTTTTTT
TRBJ2-6,-,-,TRBV18,CASSPPRSGLLAGANVLTF,TGTGCCAGCTCACCACCAAGGTCAGGGCTGTTGGCTGGGGCCAACGTCCTGACTTTC
TRBJ2-3,-,-,TRBV11-2,CASSIWAGATDTQYF,TGTGCCAGCAGTATTTGGGCGGGGGCCACAGATACGCAGTATTTT
TRBJ2-3,-,-,TRBV6-5,CASRRPLTDTQYF,TGTGCCAGCAGGAGACCCCTCACAGATACGCAGTATTTT